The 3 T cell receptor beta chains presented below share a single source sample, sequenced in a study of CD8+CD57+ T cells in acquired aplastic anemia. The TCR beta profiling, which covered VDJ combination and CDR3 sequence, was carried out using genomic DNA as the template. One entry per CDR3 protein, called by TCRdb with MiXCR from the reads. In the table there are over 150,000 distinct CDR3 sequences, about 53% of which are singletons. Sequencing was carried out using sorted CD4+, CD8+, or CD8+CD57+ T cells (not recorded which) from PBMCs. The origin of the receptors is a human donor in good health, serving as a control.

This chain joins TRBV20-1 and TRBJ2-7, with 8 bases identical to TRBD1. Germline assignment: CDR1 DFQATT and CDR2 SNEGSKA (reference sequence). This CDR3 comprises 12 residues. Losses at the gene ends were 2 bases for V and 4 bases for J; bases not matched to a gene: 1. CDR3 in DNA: TGCAGTGCTAGACAGGGGGCTTACGAGCAGTACTTC. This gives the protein CSARQGAYEQYF.

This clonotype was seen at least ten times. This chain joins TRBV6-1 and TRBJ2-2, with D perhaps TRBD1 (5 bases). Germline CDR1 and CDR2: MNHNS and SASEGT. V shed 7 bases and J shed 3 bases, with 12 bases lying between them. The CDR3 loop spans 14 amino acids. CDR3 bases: TGTGCCAGCAAAAGGGGCGCGGACACCGGGGAGCTGTTTTTT. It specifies CASKRGADTGELFF.

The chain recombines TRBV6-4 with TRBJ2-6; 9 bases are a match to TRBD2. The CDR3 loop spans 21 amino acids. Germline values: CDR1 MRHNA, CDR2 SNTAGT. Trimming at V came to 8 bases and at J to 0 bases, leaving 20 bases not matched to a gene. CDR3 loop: CASAPGRAGGLVFSGANVLTF. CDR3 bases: TGTGCCAGCGCCCCAGGGAGGGCGGGGGGGCTAGTTTTCTCTGGGGCCAACGTCCTGACTTTC.